Shown below are 12 T cell receptor beta chains from a single sample sequenced in a study of OX40 agonist ivuxolimab in advanced cancers. Library prep was done by the immunoSEQ multiplex PCR assay. The clones in this table, taken by TCRdb from immuneACCESS, are in-frame only. Not every clone is retained; where verified, under half of the shortfall comes from an unresolved V gene, and the cause of the rest is unknown. The sample data list under 70,000 clones, and roughly 84% of these were observed just once. The ten largest account for almost 4.5% of the sample. The source material was CD4+ or CD8+ T cells sorted from blood, sampled in a trial of the OX40 agonist ivuxolimab. These receptors originate from an adult with an advanced solid tumor such as melanoma, head and neck, liver or kidney cancer.

This sequence joins TRBV10-3 and TRBJ1-6; a weak D match, TRBD1 (6 bases). There are 16 residues in the CDR3. The V end was cut by 6 bases, the J end by 5 bases, with 17 bases between. In germline, CDR1 is ENHRY, CDR2 SYGVKD. CDR3 residues: CAIRALTGDDNSPLHF. The CDR3 coding sequence is TGTGCCATCAGGGCCCTGACAGGAGACGATAATTCACCCCTCCACTTT.

The CDR3 bases are TGTGCCAGCAGTTATGACAGGGGGGGTGGAGAGACCCAGTACTTC. Residues: CASSYDRGGGETQYF. The chain has TRBV11-2 and TRBJ2-5, with TRBD1 matching 9 bases. V shed 6 bases and J 4 bases; nucleotides not matched to a gene: 9. Germline loops: CDR1 SGHAT, CDR2 FQNNGV. This CDR3 comprises 15 residues.

The CDR3 reads CASSVSGRGLDLSGNTIYF. For the CDR3, the DNA is TGTGCCAGCAGCGTATCCGGCCGGGGCCTTGACCTCTCTGGAAACACCATATATTTT. The chain combines TRBV9 with TRBJ1-3, with a tentative D call TRBD1 (5 bases). The germline CDR1 and CDR2 sequences are SGDLS and YYNGEE. The CDR3 length is 19 residues. Trimming removed 1 base from V and 0 bases from J, with 20 bases in between.

This chain uses TRBV28 with TRBJ1-2; D is possibly TRBD1 (6 bases). V dropped 7 bases and J dropped 6 bases, with 15 bases sitting between them. This CDR3 contains 13 residues. Per germline, CDR1 MDHEN and CDR2 SYDVKM. The CDR3 sequence: CASIKQGRHGYTF. CDR3 coding DNA: TGTGCCAGCATCAAACAGGGTCGCCATGGCTACACCTTC.

This chain joins TRBV7-9 and TRBJ2-7; D is uncertain. The germline CDR1 and CDR2 sequences are SEHNR and FQNEAQ (reference sequence). This CDR3 is built from 14 residues. V was shortened by 5 bases and J by 7 bases, with 18 bases between the two germline ends. The CDR3 region is CASSPEAMSGEQYF. The CDR3 nucleotides read TGTGCCAGCAGCCCCGAAGCAATGTCTGGGGAGCAGTACTTC.

This chain joins TRBV18 and TRBJ1-5; D gene uncertain. Germline CDR1 KGHSH, CDR2 LQKENI. This CDR3 is 14 amino acids long. The V end was cut by 3 bases, the J end by 0 bases, with 6 bases between. The CDR3 loop is CASSPGISNQPQHF. The DNA for the CDR3 is TGTGCCAGCTCACCGGGAATTAGCAATCAGCCCCAGCATTTT. Full variable domain (missing parts from reference TRBV18 and TRBJ1-5): NAGVMQNPRHLVRRRGQEARLRCSPMKGHSHVYWYRQLPEEGLKFMVYLQKENIIDESGMPKERFSAEFPKEGPSILRIQQVVRGDSAAYFCASSPGISNQPQHFGDGTRLSIL.

This chain links TRBV5-1 with TRBJ1-6; 7 nucleotides match TRBD1. J lost 8 bases, V lost 4 bases, and 12 bases had no gene match. CDR1 is SGHRS, CDR2 YFSETQ, per germline. This CDR3 has 16 residues. The CDR3 is CASSTRLTGMDSPLHF. The CDR3 DNA reads TGCGCCAGCAGCACTCGGCTGACAGGGATGGATTCACCCCTCCACTTT.

The chain recombines TRBV13 with TRBJ2-7; no firm D call. Trimming took off 2 bases at V and 6 bases at J, with 5 bases between the two ends. The CDR3 is 11 residues long. Germline-derived CDR1 and CDR2 are PRHDT and FYEKMQ (reference sequence). As DNA, the CDR3 is TGTGCCAGCAGCTTAAGCTCCGAGCAGTACTTC. Translating it yields CASSLSSEQYF.

The gene calls are TRBV6-5 and TRBJ2-1, with 8 bases matching TRBD1. The germline CDR1 and CDR2 sequences are MNHEY and SVGAGI. The CDR3 totals 14 residues. Unmatched junction bases numbered 12, after V lost 6 bases and J lost 11 bases. CDR3 amino acids: CASSPGQGPSQQFF. CDR3 coding DNA: TGTGCCAGCAGCCCCGGACAGGGCCCATCTCAGCAGTTCTTC.

The chain combines TRBV5-6 with TRBJ1-1; D remains unclear. Germline V lookup: CDR1 SGHDT, CDR2 YYEEEE. V was clipped by 2 bases and J by 2 bases, with 7 bases between them. The CDR3 extends over 13 amino acids. CDR3 DNA: TGTGCCAGCAGCTTAGGAACCAACACTGAAGCTTTCTTT. Residues: CASSLGTNTEAFF.

The chain has TRBV5-6 and TRBJ1-2; tentative D call: TRBD1 (6 bases). V was cut by 0 bases and J by 7 bases, with 10 bases left in between. CDR1 SGHDT and CDR2 YYEEEE come from the germline V gene. This CDR3 is built from 13 residues. CDR3 amino acids: CASSLVGGGGYTF. CDR3 sequence (DNA): TGTGCCAGCAGCTTGGTTGGGGGCGGTGGCTACACCTTC. Complete variable domain (other parts from reference TRBV5-6 and TRBJ1-2): DAGVTQSPTHLIKTRGQQVTLRCSPKSGHDTVSWYQQALGQGPQFIFQYYEEEERQRGNFPDRFSGHQFPNYSSELNVNALLLGDSALYLCASSLVGGGGYTFGSGTRLTVV.

Worth noting for this clone: A read error may account for a junction end that differs from germline. The rearrangement joins TRBV28 to TRBJ2-7, with 9 positions matching TRBD1. The CDR3 is 13 residues long. The germline V gene has CDR1 MDHEN and CDR2 SYDVKM. The CDR3 sequence: CASSFSIRDRVHF. In nucleotides, the CDR3 is TGTGCCAGCAGTTTTTCGATCCGGGACAGGGTACACTTC.